This entry concerns a single TCR beta chain. No antigen is known for it. The data belong to a study of T cell repertoires in cytomegalovirus infection. Study summary: It can be stated that public TCR beta signatures indicated CMV infection as well as a matching HLA type.

TCRdb ran MiXCR on the reads and lists one entry per CDR3 protein. Of some 900,000 distinct CDR3 sequences in the sample, about 30% were seen once. Germline V gives CDR1 LNHDA, CDR2 SQIVND (reference sequence). This CDR3 has 14 amino acids. V gave up 5 bases and J gave up 0 bases, with 10 bases separating them. Study results and caveats: Cumulative public TCR beta family frequency identified CMV carriers with the relevant HLA. Clonotype analysis showed dominance of the ex vivo response by HLA-C-restricted CMV-specific TCR beta clonotypes.

This specimen was cultured CD8+ T cells from PBMCs, taken from culture after CMV antigen stimulation. The TCR sequence derives from a human donor in good health (CMV status not recorded). Some clones in this sample may be carry-over from other donors' samples. The V call is TRBV19, the J call TRBJ1-2, with D hard to call. The CDR3 reads CASSFQGANYGYTF. CDR3 DNA sequence: TGTGCCAGTAGTTTCCAAGGAGCTAACTATGGCTACACCTTC.